In this sample, the clone carrying this TCR beta chain turned up a few times. Its antigen is currently unknown. The sample contains more than one DNA sequence encoding this CDR3. These data belong to a study of cytomegalovirus exposure and HLA in healthy donors. The CDR3 has 13 amino acids. The V gene lost 2 bases and the J gene lost 4 bases, with 6 bases spanning the gap. Germline V gives CDR1 SGHTA, CDR2 FQGNSA. The PCR employed 60 Vbeta primers together with 13 Jbeta primers. Only in-frame clones appear in the TCRdb table, and some are missing; sequencing was by immunoSEQ multiplex PCR. Among around 93,000 clones, approximately 80% were seen once, and the ten largest hold 3.4%. Whole-study findings and limits: As a later analysis showed, a missense DCLRE1C variant was linked to trimming of TCR beta V- and J-genes.

The chain uses TRBV7-2 and TRBJ2-1; no clear D. The TCR was taken from a man younger than 45 in good health and CMV-seropositive. Sequencing was done on a sample of PBMCs. This CDR3 reads CASSLQVYNEQFF. The CDR3 nucleotides are TGTGCCAGCAGCTTACAGGTTTACAATGAGCAGTTCTTC.